This T cell receptor (beta chain) was observed in a study of blood T cell repertoires in COVID-19. Across the study: Specimens from acute and convalescent COVID-19 originated in the United States, Italy and Spain.

Germline V gene lookup returns CDR1 SQVTM and CDR2 ANQGSEA. V lost 6 bases and J lost 6, with 18 bases in between. The CDR3 runs 13 residues. The protocol was immunoSEQ multiplex PCR, while the TCRdb copy is restricted to in-frame clones and leaves out a portion. The data contain 150,000 to 200,000 clones, approximately 90% of them singletons. The clonotype comes from a young man with active or convalescent COVID-19. The chain carries TRBV29-1 and TRBJ2-7; possible D gene TRBD2, 5 bases. The sequenced sample consisted of peripheral blood. This CDR3 reads CSVVLEGWGEQYV. CDR3 nucleotide sequence: TGCAGCGTGGTTCTAGAGGGTTGGGGCGAGCAGTACGTC.